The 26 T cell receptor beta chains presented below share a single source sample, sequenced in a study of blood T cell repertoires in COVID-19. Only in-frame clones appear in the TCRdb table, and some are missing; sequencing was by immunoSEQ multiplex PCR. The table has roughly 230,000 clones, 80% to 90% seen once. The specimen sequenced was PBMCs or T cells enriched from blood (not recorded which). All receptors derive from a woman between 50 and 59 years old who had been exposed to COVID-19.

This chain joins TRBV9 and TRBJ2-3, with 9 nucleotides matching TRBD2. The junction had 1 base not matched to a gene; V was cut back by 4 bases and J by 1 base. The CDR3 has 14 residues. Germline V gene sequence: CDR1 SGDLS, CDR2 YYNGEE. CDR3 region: CASSLAGGTDTQYF. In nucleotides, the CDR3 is TGTGCCAGCAGCTTAGCGGGGGGCACAGATACGCAGTATTTT.

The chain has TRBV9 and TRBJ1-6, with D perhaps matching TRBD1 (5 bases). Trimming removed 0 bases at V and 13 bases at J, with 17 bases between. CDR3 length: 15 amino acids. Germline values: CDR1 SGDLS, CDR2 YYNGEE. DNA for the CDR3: TGTGCCAGCAGCGTAGATGCCGGGACTCAAGAGCCCCTCCACTTT. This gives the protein CASSVDAGTQEPLHF.

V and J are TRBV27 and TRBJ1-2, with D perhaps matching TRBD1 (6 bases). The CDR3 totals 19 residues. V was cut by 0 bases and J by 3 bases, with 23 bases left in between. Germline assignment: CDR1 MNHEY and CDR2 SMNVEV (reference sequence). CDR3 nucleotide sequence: TGTGCCAGCAGTTTATCAAGGGGTGTGGGAAGGGGGTGGGACTATGGCTACACCTTC. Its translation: CASSLSRGVGRGWDYGYTF.

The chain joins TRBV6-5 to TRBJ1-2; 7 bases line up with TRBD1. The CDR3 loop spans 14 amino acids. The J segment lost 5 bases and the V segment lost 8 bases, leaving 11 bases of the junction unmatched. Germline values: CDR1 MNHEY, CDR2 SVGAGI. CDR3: CASEDRAVGYGYTF. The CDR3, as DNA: TGTGCCAGCGAAGACAGGGCCGTAGGGTATGGCTACACCTTC.

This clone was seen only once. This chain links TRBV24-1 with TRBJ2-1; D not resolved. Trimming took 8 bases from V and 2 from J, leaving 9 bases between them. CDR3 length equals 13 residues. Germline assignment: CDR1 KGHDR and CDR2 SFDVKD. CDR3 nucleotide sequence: TGTGCCACCATGGGCCCTCCCTACAATGAGCAGTTCTTC. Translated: CATMGPPYNEQFF.

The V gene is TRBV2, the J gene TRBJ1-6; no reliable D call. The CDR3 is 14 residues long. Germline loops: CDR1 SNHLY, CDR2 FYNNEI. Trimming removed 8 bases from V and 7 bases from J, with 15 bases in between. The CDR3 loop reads CASQKGGGNSPLHF. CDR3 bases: TGTGCCAGCCAGAAGGGAGGTGGGAATTCACCCCTCCACTTT.

In DNA form, the CDR3 reads TGCGCCAGCAGCCAAGATAGGGGGCCCTGGGGGAATGAGCAGTTCTTC. The encoded protein is CASSQDRGPWGNEQFF. The genes are TRBV4-3 and TRBJ2-1, with 7 positions matching TRBD1. The CDR3 runs to 16 residues. The germline gives CDR1 LGHNA, CDR2 YSLEER. The V segment lost 0 bases and the J segment 7 bases; nucleotides outside the gene matches: 9.

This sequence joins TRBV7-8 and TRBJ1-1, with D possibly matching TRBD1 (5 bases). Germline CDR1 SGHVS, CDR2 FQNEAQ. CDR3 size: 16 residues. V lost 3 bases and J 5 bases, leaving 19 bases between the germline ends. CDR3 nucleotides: TGTGCCAGCAGCTTTGGGGTCGGGGGGTCTTGGACTGAAGCTTTCTTT. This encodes CASSFGVGGSWTEAFF.

The CDR3 DNA follows: TGCAGCGCTGGACAGGCCTTATCCTACGAGCAGTACTTC. It encodes CSAGQALSYEQYF. This chain uses TRBV29-1 with TRBJ2-7; TRBD1 aligns across 7 bases. J lost 1 base, V lost 7 bases, and 7 bases had no gene match. CDR3 size: 13 residues. In germline, CDR1 is SQVTM, CDR2 ANQGSEA.

The CDR3 coding sequence is TGTGCCAGCTCTCCCCCTAGCGGCCTCACAGATACGCAGTATTTT. Translating gives CASSPPSGLTDTQYF. The V call is TRBV28, the J call TRBJ2-3, with 7 bases identical to TRBD2. The V and J ends lost 8 bases and 2 bases, in that order; junction bases with no gene match: 10. Germline V CDR1 and CDR2: MDHEN, SYDVKM. The CDR3 is 15 amino acids.

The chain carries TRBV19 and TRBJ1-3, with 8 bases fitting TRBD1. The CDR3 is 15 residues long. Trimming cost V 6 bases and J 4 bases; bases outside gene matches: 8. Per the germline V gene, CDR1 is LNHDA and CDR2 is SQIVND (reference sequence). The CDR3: CASRLDRARGNTIYF. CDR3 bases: TGTGCCAGTAGACTGGACAGGGCGCGAGGAAACACCATATATTTT.

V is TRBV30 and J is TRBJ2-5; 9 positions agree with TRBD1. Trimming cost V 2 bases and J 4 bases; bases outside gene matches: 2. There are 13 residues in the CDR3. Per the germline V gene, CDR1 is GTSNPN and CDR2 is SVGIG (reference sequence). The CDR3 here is CAWSRQGVETQYF. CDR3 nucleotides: TGTGCCTGGAGTCGACAGGGGGTAGAGACCCAGTACTTC.

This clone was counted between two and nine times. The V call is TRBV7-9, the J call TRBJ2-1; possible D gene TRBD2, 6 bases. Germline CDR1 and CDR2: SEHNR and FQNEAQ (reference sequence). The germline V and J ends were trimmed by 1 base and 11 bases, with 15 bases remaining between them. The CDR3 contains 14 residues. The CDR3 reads CASSLDLSGPKQFF. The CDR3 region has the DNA TGTGCCAGCAGCTTAGACCTCAGCGGGCCAAAGCAGTTCTTC. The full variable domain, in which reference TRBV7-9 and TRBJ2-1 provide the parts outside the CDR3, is DTGVSQNPRHKITKRGQNVTFRCDPISEHNRLYWYRQTLGQGPEFLTYFQNEAQLEKSRLLSDRFSAERPKGSFSTLEIQRTEQGDSAMYLCASSLDLSGPKQFFGPGTRLTVL.

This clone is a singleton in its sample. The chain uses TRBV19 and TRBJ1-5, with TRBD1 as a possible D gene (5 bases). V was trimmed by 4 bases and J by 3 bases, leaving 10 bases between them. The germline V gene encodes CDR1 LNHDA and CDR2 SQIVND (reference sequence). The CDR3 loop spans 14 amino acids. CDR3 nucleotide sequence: TGTGCCAGTAGTACGTCAGGGCCCAATCAGCCCCAGCATTTT. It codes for CASSTSGPNQPQHF.

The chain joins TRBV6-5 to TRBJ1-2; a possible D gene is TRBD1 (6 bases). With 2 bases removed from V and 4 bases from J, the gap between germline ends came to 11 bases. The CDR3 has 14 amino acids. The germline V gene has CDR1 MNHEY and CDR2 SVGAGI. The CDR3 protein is CASSYGGSSYGYTF. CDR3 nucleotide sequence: TGTGCCAGCAGTTACGGGGGCTCGAGCTATGGCTACACCTTC.

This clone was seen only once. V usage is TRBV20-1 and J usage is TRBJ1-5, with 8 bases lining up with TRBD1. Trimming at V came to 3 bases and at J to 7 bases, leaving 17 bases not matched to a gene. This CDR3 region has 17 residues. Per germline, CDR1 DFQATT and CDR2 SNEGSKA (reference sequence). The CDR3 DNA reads TGCAGTGCTAGTGGGGCAGGGGGCGCGGGAGCTCGCCAGCCCCAGCATTTT. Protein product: CSASGAGGAGARQPQHF.

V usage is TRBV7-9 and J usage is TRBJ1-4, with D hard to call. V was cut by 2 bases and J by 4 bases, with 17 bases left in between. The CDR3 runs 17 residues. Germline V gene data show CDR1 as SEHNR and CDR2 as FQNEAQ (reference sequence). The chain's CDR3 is CASSLSPWESVNEKLFF. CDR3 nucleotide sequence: TGTGCCAGCAGCTTATCCCCTTGGGAGAGTGTTAATGAAAAACTGTTTTTT.

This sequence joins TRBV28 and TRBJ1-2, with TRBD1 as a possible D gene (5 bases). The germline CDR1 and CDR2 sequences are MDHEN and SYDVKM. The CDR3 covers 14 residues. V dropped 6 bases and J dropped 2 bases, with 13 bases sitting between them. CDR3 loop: CASRFPAGNYGYTF. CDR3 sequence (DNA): TGTGCCAGCAGATTTCCGGCAGGGAACTATGGCTACACCTTC.

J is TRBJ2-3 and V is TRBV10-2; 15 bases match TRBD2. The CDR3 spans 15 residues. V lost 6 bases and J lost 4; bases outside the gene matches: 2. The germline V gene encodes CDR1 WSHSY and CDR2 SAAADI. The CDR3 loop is CASRRTSGGADTQYF. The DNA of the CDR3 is TGCGCCAGCAGAAGGACTAGCGGGGGGGCAGATACGCAGTATTTT.

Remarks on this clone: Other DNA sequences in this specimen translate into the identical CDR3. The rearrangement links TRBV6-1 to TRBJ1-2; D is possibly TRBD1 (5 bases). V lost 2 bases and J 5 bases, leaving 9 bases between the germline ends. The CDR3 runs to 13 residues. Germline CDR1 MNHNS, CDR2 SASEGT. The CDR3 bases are TGTGCCAGCAGTGAATCGGGGGGTTATGGCTACACCTTC. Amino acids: CASSESGGYGYTF.

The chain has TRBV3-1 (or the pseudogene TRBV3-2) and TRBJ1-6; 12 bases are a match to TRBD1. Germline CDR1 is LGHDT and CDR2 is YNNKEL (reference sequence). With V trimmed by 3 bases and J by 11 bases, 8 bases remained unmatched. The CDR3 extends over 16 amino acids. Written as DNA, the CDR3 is TGTGCCAGCAGCCAGCCGGGACAGGGGGCTCGGGCACCCCTCCACTTT. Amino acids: CASSQPGQGARAPLHF.

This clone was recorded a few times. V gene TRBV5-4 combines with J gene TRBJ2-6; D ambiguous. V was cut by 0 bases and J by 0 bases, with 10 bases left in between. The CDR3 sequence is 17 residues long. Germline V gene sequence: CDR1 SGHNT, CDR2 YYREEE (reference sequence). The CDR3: CASSLAGFSSGANVLTF. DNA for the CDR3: TGTGCCAGCAGCTTGGCAGGATTTAGCTCTGGGGCCAACGTCCTGACTTTC.

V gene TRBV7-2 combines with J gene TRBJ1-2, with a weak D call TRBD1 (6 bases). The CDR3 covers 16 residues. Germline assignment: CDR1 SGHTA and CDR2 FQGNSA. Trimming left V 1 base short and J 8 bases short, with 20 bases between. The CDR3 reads CASSLEGGTTVRGYTF. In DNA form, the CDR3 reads TGTGCCAGCAGCTTAGAGGGGGGGACCACGGTCAGGGGCTACACCTTC.

In DNA, the CDR3 is TGTGCCAGCAGCTTAGGCCTTGAAGCTTTCTTT. It translates to CASSLGLEAFF. The V and J genes are TRBV13 and TRBJ1-1; D is unresolved. The CDR3 is 11 residues long. The germline V gene encodes CDR1 PRHDT and CDR2 FYEKMQ (reference sequence). Trimming removed 0 bases from V and 7 bases from J, with 3 bases in between.

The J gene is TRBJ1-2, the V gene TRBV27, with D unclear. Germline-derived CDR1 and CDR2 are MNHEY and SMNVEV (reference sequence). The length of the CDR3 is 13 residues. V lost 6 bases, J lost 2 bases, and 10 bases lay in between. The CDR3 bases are TGTGCCAGCAGAAGGAGAGGGAACTATGGCTACACCTTC. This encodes CASRRRGNYGYTF.

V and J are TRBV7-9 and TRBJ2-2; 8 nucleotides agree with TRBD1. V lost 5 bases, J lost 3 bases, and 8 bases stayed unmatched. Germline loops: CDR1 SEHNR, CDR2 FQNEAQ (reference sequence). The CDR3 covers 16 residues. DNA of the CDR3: TGTGCCAGCAGCCGCTCAGGGGGCATGGACACCGGGGAGCTGTTTTTT. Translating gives CASSRSGGMDTGELFF.